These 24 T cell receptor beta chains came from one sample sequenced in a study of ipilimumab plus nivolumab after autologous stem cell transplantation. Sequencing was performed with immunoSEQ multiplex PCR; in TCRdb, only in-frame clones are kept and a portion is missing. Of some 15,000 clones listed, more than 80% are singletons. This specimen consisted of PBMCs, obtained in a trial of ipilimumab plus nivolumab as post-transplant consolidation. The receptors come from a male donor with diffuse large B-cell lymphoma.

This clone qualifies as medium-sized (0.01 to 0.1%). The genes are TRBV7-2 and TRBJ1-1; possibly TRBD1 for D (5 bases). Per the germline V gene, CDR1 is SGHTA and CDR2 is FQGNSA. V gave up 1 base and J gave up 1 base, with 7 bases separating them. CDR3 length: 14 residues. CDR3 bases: TGTGCCAGCAGCTTAGGAACAGGGAACACTGAAGCTTTCTTT. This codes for CASSLGTGNTEAFF. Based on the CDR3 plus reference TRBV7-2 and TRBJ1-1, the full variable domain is GAGVSQSPSNKVTEKGKDVELRCDPISGHTALYWYRQSLGQGLEFLIYFQGNSAPDKSGLPSDRFSAERTGGSVSTLTIQRTQQEDSAVYLCASSLGTGNTEAFFGQGTRLTVV.

The CDR3 nucleotides read TGTGCCAGCGCGAGACAGCTTAATTACGAGCAGTACTTC. Protein sequence: CASARQLNYEQYF. This chain links TRBV6-6 with TRBJ2-7, with a weak D call TRBD1 (5 bases). The CDR3 is 13 amino acids. Trimming pared 8 bases from V and 4 bases from J, leaving 15 bases between. Germline CDR1 is MNHNY and CDR2 is SVGAGI (reference sequence).

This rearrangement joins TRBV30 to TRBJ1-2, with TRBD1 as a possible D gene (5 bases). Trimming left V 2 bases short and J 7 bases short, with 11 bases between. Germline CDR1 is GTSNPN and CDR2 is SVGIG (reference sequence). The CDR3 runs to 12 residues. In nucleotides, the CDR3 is TGTGCCTGGAGTTTTCATAGGGGTGGCTACACCTTC. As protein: CAWSFHRGGYTF.

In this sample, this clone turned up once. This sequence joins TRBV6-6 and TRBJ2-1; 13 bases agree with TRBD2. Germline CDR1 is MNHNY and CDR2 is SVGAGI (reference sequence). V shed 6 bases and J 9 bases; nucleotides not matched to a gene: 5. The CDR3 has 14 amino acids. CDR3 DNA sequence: TGTGCCAGCAGACTAGCGGGGGGGAATGGTGAGCAGTTCTTC. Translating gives CASRLAGGNGEQFF.

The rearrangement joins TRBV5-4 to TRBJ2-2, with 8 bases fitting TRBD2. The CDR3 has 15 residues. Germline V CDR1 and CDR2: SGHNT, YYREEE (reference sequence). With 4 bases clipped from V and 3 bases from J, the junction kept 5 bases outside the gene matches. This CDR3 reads CASSPRTSYTGELFF. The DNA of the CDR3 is TGTGCCAGCAGCCCCCGGACTAGCTACACCGGGGAGCTGTTTTTT.

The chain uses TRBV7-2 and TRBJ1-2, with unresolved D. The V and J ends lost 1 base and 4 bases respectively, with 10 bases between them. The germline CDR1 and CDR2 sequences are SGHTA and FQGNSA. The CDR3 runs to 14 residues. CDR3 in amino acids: CASSLDVASYGYTF. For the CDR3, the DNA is TGTGCCAGCAGCTTAGACGTAGCTTCCTATGGCTACACCTTC. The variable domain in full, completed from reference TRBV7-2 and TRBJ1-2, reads GAGVSQSPSNKVTEKGKDVELRCDPISGHTALYWYRQSLGQGLEFLIYFQGNSAPDKSGLPSDRFSAERTGGSVSTLTIQRTQQEDSAVYLCASSLDVASYGYTFGSGTRLTVV.

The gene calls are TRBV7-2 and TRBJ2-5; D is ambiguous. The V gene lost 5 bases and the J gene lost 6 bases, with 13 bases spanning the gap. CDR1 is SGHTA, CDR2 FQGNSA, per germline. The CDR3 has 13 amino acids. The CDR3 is CASSTGQKQTQYF. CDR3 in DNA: TGTGCCAGCAGCACCGGGCAGAAGCAGACCCAGTACTTC.

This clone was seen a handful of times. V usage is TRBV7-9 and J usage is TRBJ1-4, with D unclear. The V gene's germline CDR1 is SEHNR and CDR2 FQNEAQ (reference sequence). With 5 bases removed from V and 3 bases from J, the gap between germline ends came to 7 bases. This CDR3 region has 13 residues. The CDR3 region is CASSRGANEKLFF. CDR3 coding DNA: TGTGCCAGCAGCCGGGGAGCTAATGAAAAACTGTTTTTT. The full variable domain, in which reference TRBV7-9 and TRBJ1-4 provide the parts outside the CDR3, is DTGVSQNPRHKITKRGQNVTFRCDPISEHNRLYWYRQTLGQGPEFLTYFQNEAQLEKSRLLSDRFSAERPKGSFSTLEIQRTEQGDSAMYLCASSRGANEKLFFGSGTQLSVL.

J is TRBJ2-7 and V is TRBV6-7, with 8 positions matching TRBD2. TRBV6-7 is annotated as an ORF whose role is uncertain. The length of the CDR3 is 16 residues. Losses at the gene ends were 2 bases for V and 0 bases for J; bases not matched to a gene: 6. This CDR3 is CASSYTRGGLSYEQYF. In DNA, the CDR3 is TGTGCCAGCAGTTACACCCGGGGGGGGCTCTCCTACGAGCAGTACTTC.

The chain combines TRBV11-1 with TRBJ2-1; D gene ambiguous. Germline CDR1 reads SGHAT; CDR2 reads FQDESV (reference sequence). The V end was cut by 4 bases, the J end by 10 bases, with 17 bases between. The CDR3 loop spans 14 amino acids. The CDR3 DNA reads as TGTGCCAGCAGCTACGTGTTCGACCTGAAGGAGCAGTTCTTC. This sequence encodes CASSYVFDLKEQFF.

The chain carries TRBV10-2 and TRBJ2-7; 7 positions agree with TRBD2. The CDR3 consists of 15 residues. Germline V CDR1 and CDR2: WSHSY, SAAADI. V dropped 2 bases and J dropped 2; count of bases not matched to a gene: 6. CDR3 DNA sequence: TGCGCCAGCAGTGAGGGGCTAGCGGTAGCCTACGAGCAGTACTTC. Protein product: CASSEGLAVAYEQYF.

CDR3 bases: TGTGCCTGGGGATCCGGGACAGGGTCGAACGTAGCCAAAAACATTCAGTACTTC. This encodes CAWGSGTGSNVAKNIQYF. This chain links TRBV30 with TRBJ2-4, with TRBD1 matching 9 bases. Germline V gene data show CDR1 as GTSNPN and CDR2 as SVGIG (reference sequence). The CDR3 spans 18 residues. The ends lost 5 bases at V and 0 bases at J; junction bases unmatched: 14.

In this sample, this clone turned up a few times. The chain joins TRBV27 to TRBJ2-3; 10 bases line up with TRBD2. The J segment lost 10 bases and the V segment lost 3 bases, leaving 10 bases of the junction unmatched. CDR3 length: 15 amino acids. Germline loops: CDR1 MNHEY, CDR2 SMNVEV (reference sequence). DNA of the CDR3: TGTGCCAGCAGTTTGTCACTAGCGGGAACCGGTTCGCAGTATTTT. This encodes CASSLSLAGTGSQYF.

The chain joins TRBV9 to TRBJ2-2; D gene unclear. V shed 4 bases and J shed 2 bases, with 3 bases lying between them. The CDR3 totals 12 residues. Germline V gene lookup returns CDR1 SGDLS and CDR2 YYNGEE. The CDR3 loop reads CASSLNTGELFF. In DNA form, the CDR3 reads TGTGCCAGCAGCCTAAACACCGGGGAGCTGTTTTTT.

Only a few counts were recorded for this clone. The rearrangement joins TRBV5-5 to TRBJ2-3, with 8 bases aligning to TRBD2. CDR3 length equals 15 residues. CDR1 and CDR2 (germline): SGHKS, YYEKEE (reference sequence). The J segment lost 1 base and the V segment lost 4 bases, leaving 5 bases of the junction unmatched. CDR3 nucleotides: TGTGCCAGCAGCCTTAGCGGGATGGGCACAGATACGCAGTATTTT. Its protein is CASSLSGMGTDTQYF.

CDR3 nucleotides: TGTGCCAGCAGTGATTCATACACCACTGAAGCTTTCTTT. It yields the protein CASSDSYTTEAFF. The rearrangement uses TRBV2 and TRBJ1-1; D is unclear. Per the germline V gene, CDR1 is SNHLY and CDR2 is FYNNEI. Trimming left V 3 bases short and J 4 bases short, with 9 bases between. This CDR3 is 13 amino acids long.

CDR3 sequence: CASRTGGFWDEQFF. In DNA, the CDR3 is TGTGCCAGCAGGACAGGGGGGTTCTGGGATGAGCAGTTCTTC. The chain employs TRBV6-1 and TRBJ2-1; 9 bases agree with TRBD1. Germline CDR1 reads MNHNS; CDR2 reads SASEGT. Losses at the gene ends were 6 bases for V and 8 bases for J; bases not matched to a gene: 8. The CDR3 spans 14 residues.

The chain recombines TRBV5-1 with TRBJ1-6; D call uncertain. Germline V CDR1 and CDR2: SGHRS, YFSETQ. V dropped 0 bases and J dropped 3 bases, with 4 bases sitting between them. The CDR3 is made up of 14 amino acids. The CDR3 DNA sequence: TGCGCCAGCAGCTTGGACAGCTATAATTCACCCCTCCACTTT. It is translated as CASSLDSYNSPLHF. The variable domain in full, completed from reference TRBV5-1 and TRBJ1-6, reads KAGVTQTPRYLIKTRGQQVTLSCSPISGHRSVSWYQQTPGQGLQFLFEYFSETQRNKGNFPGRFSGRQFSNSRSEMNVSTLELGDSALYLCASSLDSYNSPLHFGNGTRLTVT.

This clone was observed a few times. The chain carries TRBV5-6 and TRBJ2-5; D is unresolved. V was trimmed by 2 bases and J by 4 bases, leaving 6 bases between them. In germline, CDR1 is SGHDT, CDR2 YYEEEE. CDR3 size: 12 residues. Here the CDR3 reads CASSFNGETQYF. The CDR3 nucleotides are TGTGCCAGCAGCTTTAATGGAGAGACCCAGTACTTC.

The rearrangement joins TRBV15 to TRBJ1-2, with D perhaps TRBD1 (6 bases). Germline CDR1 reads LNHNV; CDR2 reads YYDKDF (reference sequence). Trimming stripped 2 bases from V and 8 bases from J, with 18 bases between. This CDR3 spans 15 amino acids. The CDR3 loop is CATSRYDRGVEGYTF. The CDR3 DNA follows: TGTGCCACCAGCAGATACGATAGGGGGGTAGAGGGCTACACCTTC.

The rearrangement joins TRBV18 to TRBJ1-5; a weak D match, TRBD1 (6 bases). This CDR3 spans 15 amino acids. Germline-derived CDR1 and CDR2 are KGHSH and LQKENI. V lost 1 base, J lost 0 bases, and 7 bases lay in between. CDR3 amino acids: CASSPQGVSNQPQHF. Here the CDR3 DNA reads TGTGCCAGCTCACCACAGGGGGTTAGCAATCAGCCCCAGCATTTT. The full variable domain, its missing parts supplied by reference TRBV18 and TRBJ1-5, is NAGVMQNPRHLVRRRGQEARLRCSPMKGHSHVYWYRQLPEEGLKFMVYLQKENIIDESGMPKERFSAEFPKEGPSILRIQQVVRGDSAAYFCASSPQGVSNQPQHFGDGTRLSIL.

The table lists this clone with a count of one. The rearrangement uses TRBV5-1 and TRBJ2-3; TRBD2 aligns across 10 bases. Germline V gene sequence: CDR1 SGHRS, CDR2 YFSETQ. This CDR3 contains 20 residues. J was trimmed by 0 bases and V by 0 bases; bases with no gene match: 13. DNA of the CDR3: TGCGCCAGCAGCTTGGGTATCAGGCTAGCGGGAGAGACTAGCACAGATACGCAGTATTTT. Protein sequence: CASSLGIRLAGETSTDTQYF. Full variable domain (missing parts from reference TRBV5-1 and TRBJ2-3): KAGVTQTPRYLIKTRGQQVTLSCSPISGHRSVSWYQQTPGQGLQFLFEYFSETQRNKGNFPGRFSGRQFSNSRSEMNVSTLELGDSALYLCASSLGIRLAGETSTDTQYFGPGTRLTVL.

Written as DNA, the CDR3 is TGTGCCAGCAGCCCTACGTTGTACTTC. Translated, it gives CASSPTLYF. J is TRBJ2-7 and V is TRBV3-1 (or the pseudogene TRBV3-2); no definite D call. The V gene's germline CDR1 is LGHDT and CDR2 YNNKEL (reference sequence). This CDR3 region has 9 residues. The V gene lost 4 bases and the J gene lost 12 bases, with 7 bases spanning the gap.

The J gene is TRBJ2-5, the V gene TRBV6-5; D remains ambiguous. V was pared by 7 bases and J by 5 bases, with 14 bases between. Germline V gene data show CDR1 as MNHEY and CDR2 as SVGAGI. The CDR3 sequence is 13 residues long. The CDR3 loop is CASTSPLGETQYF. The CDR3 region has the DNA TGTGCCAGCACCAGCCCACTGGGCGAGACCCAGTACTTC.